This TCR beta chain was sequenced in a study of shared clonotypes between healthy human individuals. Each unsorted sample relied on about 100 million PBMCs as its source of genomic DNA. The CDR3 consists of 15 residues. The J segment lost 4 bases and the V segment lost 7 bases, leaving 9 bases of the junction unmatched. In germline, CDR1 is LNHDA, CDR2 SQIVND (reference sequence). TCRdb's table, derived via immunoSEQ multiplex PCR, lists solely in-frame clones and lacks some. Among around 500,000 clones listed, roughly 77% were seen once. This TCR was recovered from a woman aged 40 to 49 in good health. Some clones in this sample may be carry-over from other donors' samples. The J gene is TRBJ2-7, the V gene TRBV19, with TRBD1 matching over 11 bases. The sequenced sample consisted of PBMCs. The CDR3 sequence is CASTSGTGGLYEQYF. Here the CDR3 DNA reads TGTGCCAGTACCTCAGGGACAGGGGGGCTTTACGAGCAGTACTTC.